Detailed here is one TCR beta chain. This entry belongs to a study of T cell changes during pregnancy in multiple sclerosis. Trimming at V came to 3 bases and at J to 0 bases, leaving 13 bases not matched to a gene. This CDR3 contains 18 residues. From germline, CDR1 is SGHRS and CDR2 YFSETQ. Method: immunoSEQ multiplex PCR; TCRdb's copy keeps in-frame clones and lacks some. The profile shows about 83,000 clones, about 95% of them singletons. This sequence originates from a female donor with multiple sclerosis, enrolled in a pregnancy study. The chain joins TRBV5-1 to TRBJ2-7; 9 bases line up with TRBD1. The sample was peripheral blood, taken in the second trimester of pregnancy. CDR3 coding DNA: TGCGCCAGCAGCTCGCCGGGACAGGGACGCGGGAGCTCCTACGAGCAGTACTTC. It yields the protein CASSSPGQGRGSSYEQYF.